This T cell receptor beta chain came from a study of blood T cells in healthy people across ages. V dropped 6 bases and J dropped 7; count of bases not matched to a gene: 10. CDR1 is ENHRY and CDR2 is SYGVKD in the germline V gene. There are 14 residues in the CDR3. With a J-beta primer mix and a sample-barcoded 5' primer, a second PCR ran about 7 to 12 cycles. With 12 random nucleotides, a template-switch adaptor tagged each individual cDNA molecule. TCRdb fed the 5' RACE reads into MiXCR, producing one record per CDR3 protein. This sample yields about 1.5 million distinct CDR3 sequences, of which 35% to 45% are seen a single time; roughly 7.9% belongs to the top ten.

The receptor was isolated from a woman between 18 and 29 years old in good health. The sequenced sample consisted of blood. This chain uses TRBV10-3 with TRBJ2-7, with 9 bases matching TRBD2. The CDR3 nucleotides read TGTGCCATCAGACCAGCGGGAGGCCCCCTAGAGCAGTACTTC. Translation gives CAIRPAGGPLEQYF.